The clone carrying this T cell receptor (beta chain) was seen a handful of times. CDR3 regions of TCR beta were amplified from RNA transcripts. Second-round multiplex PCR came after first-round RT-PCR with HTBI primers. MiXCR, run by TCRdb on the multiplex PCR reads, gives a single entry per CDR3 protein. This table has roughly 350,000 distinct CDR3 sequences, 17% appearing once. The data are from a study of Graves' ophthalmopathy and Graves' hyperthyroidism. The sample comprised peripheral blood. The origin of this receptor is an adult woman with stable Graves' hyperthyroidism.

CDR3 sequence reads: CASSRMGSYEQYF. CDR3 DNA: TGCGCCAGCAGCCGGATGGGGTCCTACGAGCAGTACTTC. The rearrangement uses TRBV5-1 and TRBJ2-7; unclear D gene. The CDR3 consists of 13 residues. In germline, CDR1 is SGHRS, CDR2 YFSETQ. V lost 4 bases, J lost 1 base, and 9 bases lay in between.